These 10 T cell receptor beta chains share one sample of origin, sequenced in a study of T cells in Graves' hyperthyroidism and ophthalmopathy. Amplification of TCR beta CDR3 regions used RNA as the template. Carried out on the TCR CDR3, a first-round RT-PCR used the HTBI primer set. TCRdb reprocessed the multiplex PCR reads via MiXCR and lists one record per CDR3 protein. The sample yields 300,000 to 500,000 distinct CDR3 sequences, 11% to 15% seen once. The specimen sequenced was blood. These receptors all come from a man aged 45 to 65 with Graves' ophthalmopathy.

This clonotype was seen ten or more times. CDR3 residues: CASSNTDGSRQYF. The CDR3 region has the DNA TGTGCCAGCAGCAACACCGACGGTTCACGGCAGTACTTC. J is TRBJ2-7 and V is TRBV7-9; D remains unclear. V lost 5 bases, J lost 9 bases, and 17 bases lay in between. The CDR3 has 13 residues. Germline V gene lookup returns CDR1 SEHNR and CDR2 FQNEAQ (reference sequence).

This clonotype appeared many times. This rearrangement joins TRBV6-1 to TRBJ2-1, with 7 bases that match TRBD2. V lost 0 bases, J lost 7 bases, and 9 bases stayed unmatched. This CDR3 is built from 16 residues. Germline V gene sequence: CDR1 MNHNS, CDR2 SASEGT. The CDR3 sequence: CASSEAERDLRNEQFF. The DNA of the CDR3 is TGTGCCAGCAGTGAAGCGGAGCGGGATCTTAGAAATGAGCAGTTCTTC.

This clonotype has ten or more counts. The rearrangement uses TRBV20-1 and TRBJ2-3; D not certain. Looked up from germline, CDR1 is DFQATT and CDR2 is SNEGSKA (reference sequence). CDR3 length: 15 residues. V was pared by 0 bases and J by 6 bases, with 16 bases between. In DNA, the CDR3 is TGCAGTGCTAGAGATCCCAGTCCCGGTGGGGATACGCAGTATTTT. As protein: CSARDPSPGGDTQYF.

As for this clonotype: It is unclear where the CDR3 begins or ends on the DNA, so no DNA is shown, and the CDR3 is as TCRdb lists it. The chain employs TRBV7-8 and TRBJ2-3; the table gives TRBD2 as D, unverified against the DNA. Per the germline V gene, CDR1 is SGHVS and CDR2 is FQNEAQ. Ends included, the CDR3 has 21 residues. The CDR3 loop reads CASSFYICSAPGLAGTDTQYF.

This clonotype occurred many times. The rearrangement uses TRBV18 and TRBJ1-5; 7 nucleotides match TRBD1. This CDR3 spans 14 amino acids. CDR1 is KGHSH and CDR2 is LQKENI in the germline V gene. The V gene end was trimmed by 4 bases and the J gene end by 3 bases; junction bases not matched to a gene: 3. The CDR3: CASSRGQTNQPQHF. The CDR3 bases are TGTGCCAGCTCACGGGGACAGACCAATCAGCCCCAGCATTTT.

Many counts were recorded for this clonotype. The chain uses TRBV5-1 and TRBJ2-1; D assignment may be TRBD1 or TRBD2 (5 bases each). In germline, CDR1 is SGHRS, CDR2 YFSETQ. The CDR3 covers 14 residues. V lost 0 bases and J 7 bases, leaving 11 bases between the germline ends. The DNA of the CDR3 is TGCGCCAGCAGCTTGGCGGGACGCGGGAATGAGCAGTTCTTC. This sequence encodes CASSLAGRGNEQFF.

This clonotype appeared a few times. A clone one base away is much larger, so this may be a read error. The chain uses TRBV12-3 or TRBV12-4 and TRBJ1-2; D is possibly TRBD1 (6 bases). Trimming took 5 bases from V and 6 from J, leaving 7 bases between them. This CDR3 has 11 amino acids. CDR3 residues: CASSTGNGYTF. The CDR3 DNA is TGTGCCAGCAGTACAGGGAATGGCTACACCTTC.

The CDR3 coding sequence is TGTGCCAGTATGACACCGGGACAGGGTCTAGATACGCAGTATTTT. Translating gives CASMTPGQGLDTQYF. V and J are TRBV19 and TRBJ2-3; 9 positions match TRBD1. The V and J ends lost 7 bases and 5 bases, in that order; junction bases with no gene match: 10. From germline, CDR1 is LNHDA and CDR2 SQIVND (reference sequence). CDR3 length: 15 amino acids.

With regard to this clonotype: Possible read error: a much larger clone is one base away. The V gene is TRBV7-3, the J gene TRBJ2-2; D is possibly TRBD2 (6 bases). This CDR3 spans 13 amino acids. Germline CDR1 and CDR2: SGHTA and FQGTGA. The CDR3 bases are TGTGCCAGCAGCTCTGAACTAGCCGGGGAGCAGTTTTTT. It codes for CASSSELAGEQFF.

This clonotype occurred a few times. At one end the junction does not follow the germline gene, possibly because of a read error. CDR3 nucleotide sequence: TGTGCCAGCAGAACTAGCGGGAGTGGCACCGGGGAGCCGTTTTTT. It encodes CASRTSGSGTGEPFF. V gene TRBV12-3 or TRBV12-4 combines with J gene TRBJ2-2; 11 bases map to TRBD2. CDR3 size: 15 residues.